A single T cell receptor (beta chain) is shown here with its context. Profiling relied on immunoSEQ multiplex PCR, and the TCRdb table lists in-frame clones only, not all of them. The sample records about 380,000 clones, more than 85% being singletons. The CDR3 is 22 amino acids. Trimming took 4 bases from V and 11 from J; bases not matched to a gene: 37. Germline loops: CDR1 SGHTA, CDR2 FQGTGA. This sample was included in a study of shared T cell receptors in the human thymus. The sequenced material came from thymocytes. J is TRBJ2-7 and V is TRBV7-3; 8 bases match TRBD2. The clonotype comes from a human donor. Written as DNA, the CDR3 is TGTGCCAGCAGCTCAGAACTCAGCGGGAGCGACCAATTACTCCTAGTCGCGACATCCGAGTACTTC. Protein: CASSSELSGSDQLLLVATSEYF. The full variable domain, its missing parts supplied by reference TRBV7-3 and TRBJ2-7, is GAGVSQTPSNKVTEKGKYVELRCDPISGHTALYWYRQSLGQGPEFLIYFQGTGAADDSGLPNDRFFAVRPEGSVSTLKIQRTERGDSAVYLCASSSELSGSDQLLLVATSEYFGPGTRLTVT.